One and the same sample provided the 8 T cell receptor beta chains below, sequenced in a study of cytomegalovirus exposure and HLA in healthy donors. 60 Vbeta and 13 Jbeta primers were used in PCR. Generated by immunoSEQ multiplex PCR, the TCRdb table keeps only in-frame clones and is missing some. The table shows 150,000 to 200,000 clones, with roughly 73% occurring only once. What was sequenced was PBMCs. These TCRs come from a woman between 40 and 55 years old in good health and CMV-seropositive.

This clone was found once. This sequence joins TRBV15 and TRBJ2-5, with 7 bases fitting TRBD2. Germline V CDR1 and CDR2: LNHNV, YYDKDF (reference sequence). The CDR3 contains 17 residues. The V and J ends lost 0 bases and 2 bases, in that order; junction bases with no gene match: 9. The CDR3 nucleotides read TGTGCCACCAGCAGAGACTACCCCTCTAGCGGACAAGAGACCCAGTACTTC. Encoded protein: CATSRDYPSSGQETQYF.

The CDR3 coding sequence is TGTGCCAGCAGTAGCGGGAGCACAGATACGCAGTATTTT. Translating it yields CASSSGSTDTQYF. The chain joins TRBV28 to TRBJ2-3; D may be TRBD2 (6 bases). Germline V CDR1 and CDR2: MDHEN, SYDVKM. Trimming pared 5 bases from V and 0 bases from J, leaving 6 bases between. The length of the CDR3 is 13 residues.

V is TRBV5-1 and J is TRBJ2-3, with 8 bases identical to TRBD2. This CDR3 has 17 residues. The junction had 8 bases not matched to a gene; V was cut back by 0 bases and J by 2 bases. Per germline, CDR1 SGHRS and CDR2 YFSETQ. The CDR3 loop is CASSLAPSGPPTDTQYF. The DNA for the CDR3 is TGCGCCAGCAGCTTGGCCCCTAGCGGGCCCCCCACAGATACGCAGTATTTT. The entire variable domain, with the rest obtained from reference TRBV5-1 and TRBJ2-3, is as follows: KAGVTQTPRYLIKTRGQQVTLSCSPISGHRSVSWYQQTPGQGLQFLFEYFSETQRNKGNFPGRFSGRQFSNSRSEMNVSTLELGDSALYLCASSLAPSGPPTDTQYFGPGTRLTVL.

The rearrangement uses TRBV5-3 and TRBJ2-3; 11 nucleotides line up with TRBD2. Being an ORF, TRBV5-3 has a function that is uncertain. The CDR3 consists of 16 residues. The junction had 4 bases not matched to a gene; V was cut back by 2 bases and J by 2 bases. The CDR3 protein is CARSFVAGGLTDTQYF. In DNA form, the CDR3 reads TGTGCCAGAAGCTTCGTAGCGGGAGGGCTCACAGATACGCAGTATTTT.

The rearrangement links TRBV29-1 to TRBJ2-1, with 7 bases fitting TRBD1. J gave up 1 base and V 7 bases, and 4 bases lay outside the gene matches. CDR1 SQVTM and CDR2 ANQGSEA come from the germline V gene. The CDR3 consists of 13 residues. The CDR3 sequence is CSGHRGSYNEQFF. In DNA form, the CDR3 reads TGCAGCGGACACAGGGGTTCCTACAATGAGCAGTTCTTC.

Here the CDR3 DNA reads TGTGCCAGCAGTTTGTCCGGGACAGGGAGAACTGAAGCTTTCTTT. Translation: CASSLSGTGRTEAFF. The chain recombines TRBV28 with TRBJ1-1; 9 bases are a match to TRBD1. The germline V gene encodes CDR1 MDHEN and CDR2 SYDVKM. The CDR3 runs 15 residues. J gave up 5 bases and V 3 bases, and 7 bases lay outside the gene matches.

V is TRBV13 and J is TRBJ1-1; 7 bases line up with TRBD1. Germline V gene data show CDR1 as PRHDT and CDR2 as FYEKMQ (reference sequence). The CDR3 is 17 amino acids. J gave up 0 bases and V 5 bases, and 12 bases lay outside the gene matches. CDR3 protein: CASSQRNYRGMNTEAFF. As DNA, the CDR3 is TGTGCCAGCAGCCAACGCAATTACAGGGGAATGAACACTGAAGCTTTCTTT.

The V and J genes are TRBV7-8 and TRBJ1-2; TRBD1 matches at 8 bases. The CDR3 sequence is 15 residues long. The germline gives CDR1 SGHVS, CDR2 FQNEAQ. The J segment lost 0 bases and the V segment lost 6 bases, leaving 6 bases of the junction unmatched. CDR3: CASSLTGGANYGYTF. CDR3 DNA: TGTGCCAGCAGTCTTACAGGGGGAGCTAACTATGGCTACACCTTC.